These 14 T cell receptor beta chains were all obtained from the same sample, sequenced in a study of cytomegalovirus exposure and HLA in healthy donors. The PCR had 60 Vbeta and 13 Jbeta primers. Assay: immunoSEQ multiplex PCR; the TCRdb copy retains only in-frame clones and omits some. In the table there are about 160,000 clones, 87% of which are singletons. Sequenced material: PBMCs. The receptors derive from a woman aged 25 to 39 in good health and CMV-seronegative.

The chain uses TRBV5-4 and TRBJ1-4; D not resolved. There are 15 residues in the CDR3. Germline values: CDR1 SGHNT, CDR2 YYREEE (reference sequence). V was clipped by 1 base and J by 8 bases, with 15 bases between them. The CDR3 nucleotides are TGTGCCAGCAGCTTGTATGGGCTCGGCAGGGAAAAACTGTTTTTT. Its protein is CASSLYGLGREKLFF.

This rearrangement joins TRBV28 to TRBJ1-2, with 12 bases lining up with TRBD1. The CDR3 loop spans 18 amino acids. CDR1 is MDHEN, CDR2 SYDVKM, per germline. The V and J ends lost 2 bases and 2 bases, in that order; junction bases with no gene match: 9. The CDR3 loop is CASSLVRDRGRPNYGYTF. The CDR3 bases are TGTGCCAGCAGTTTAGTCCGGGACAGGGGGCGTCCGAACTATGGCTACACCTTC.

DNA for the CDR3: TGTGTCAGAAGCTTAGTGGGGGGGCTGGACAAGTGCAATGAGCAGTTCTTC. It is translated as CVRSLVGGLDKCNEQFF. The chain employs TRBV7-5 and TRBJ2-1; TRBD2 was called by the table and not checked on the DNA. TRBV7-5 is annotated as a pseudogene. The CDR3 extends over 17 amino acids.

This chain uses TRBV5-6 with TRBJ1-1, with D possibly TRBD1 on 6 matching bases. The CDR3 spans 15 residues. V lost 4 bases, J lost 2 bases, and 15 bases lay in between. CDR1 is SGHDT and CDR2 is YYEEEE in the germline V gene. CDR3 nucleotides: TGTGCCAGCAGCCCCCGGACAGAAGCTAACACTGAAGCTTTCTTT. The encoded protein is CASSPRTEANTEAFF.

This CDR3 reads CASSLSLDRGYTF. The CDR3 DNA reads TGTGCCAGCAGTTTATCCTTGGACAGGGGCTACACCTTC. The chain uses TRBV27 and TRBJ1-2, with 7 bases that match TRBD1. CDR1 is MNHEY, CDR2 SMNVEV, per germline (reference sequence). The CDR3 is made up of 13 amino acids. With V trimmed by 0 bases and J by 8 bases, 3 bases remained unmatched.

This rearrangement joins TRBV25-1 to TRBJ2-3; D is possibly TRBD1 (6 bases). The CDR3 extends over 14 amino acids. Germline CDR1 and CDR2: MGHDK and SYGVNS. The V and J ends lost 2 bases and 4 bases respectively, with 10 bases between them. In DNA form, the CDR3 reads TGTGCCAGCAGTGAAGCAGGGGCGGCAGATACGCAGTATTTT. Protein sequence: CASSEAGAADTQYF.

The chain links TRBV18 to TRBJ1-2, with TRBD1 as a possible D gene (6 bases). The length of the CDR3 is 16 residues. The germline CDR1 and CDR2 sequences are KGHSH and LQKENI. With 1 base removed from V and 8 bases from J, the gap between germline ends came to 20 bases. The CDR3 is CASSPQMGQNSGGYTF. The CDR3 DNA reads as TGTGCCAGCTCACCACAGATGGGACAAAACAGTGGAGGCTACACCTTC.

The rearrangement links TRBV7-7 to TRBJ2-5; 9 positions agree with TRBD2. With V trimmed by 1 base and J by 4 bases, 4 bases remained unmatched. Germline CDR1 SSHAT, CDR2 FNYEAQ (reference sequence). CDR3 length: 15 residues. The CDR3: CASSLGGGAGETQYF. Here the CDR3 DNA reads TGTGCCAGCAGCTTAGGCGGGGGGGCCGGAGAGACCCAGTACTTC.

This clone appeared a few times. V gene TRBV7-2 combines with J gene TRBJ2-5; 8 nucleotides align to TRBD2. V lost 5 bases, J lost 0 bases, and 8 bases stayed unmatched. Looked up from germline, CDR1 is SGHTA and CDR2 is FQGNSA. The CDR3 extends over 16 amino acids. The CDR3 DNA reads TGTGCCAGCAGCCGAACCGGCGGGGGGTACCAAGAGACCCAGTACTTC. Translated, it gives CASSRTGGGYQETQYF.

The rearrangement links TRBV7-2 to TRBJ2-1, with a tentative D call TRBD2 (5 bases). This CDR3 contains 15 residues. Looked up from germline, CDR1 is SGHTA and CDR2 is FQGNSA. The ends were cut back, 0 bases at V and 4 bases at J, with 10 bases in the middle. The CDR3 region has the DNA TGTGCCAGCAGCTTAGCGACTGGAGGTTACAATGAGCAGTTCTTC. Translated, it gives CASSLATGGYNEQFF.

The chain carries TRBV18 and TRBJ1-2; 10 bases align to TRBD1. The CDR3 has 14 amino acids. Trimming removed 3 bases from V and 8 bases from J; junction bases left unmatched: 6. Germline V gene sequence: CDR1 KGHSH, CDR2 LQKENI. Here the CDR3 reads CASSPGQGLGGYTF. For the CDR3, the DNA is TGTGCCAGCTCACCGGGACAGGGGCTCGGGGGCTACACCTTC.

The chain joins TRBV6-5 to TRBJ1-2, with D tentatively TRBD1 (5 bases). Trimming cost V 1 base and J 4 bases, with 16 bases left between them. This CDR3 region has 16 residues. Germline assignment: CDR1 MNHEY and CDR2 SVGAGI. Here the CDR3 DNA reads TGTGCCAGCAGTTACTTGACAGCTTCCGTGGGCTATGGCTACACCTTC. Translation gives CASSYLTASVGYGYTF.

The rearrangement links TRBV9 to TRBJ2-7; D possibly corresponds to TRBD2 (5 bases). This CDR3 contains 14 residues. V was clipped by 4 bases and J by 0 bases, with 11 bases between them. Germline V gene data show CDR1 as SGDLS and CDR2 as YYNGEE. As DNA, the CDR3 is TGTGCCAGCAGCCCCGCGGGCGGCTCCTACGAGCAGTACTTC. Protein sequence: CASSPAGGSYEQYF. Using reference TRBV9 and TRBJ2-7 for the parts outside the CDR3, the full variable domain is DSGVTQTPKHLITATGQRVTLRCSPRSGDLSVYWYQQSLDQGLQFLIQYYNGEERAKGNILERFSAQQFPDLHSELNLSSLELGDSALYFCASSPAGGSYEQYFGPGTRLTVT.

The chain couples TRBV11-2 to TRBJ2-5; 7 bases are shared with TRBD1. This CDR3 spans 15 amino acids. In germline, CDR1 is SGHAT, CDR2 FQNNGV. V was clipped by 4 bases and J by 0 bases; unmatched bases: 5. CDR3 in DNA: TGTGCCAGCAGCTCCCTCACAGGGGACCAAGAGACCCAGTACTTC. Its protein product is CASSSLTGDQETQYF.